The subject of this entry is one T cell receptor (beta chain). A read error may produce the germline difference seen at one junction end. The CDR3 is 13 residues long. From germline, CDR1 is SEHNR and CDR2 FQNEAQ (reference sequence). Genomic DNA provided the template from which TCR beta VDJ and CDR3 profiles were obtained. TCRdb called the reads again in MiXCR, with one record for every CDR3 protein. The sample yields 200,000 to 300,000 distinct CDR3 sequences, around 82% seen once. These data come from a study of CD8+CD57+ T cells in acquired aplastic anemia. The patients chosen for sequencing had shown expansion of CD8+CD57+ cells (detected by flow cytometry).

This clonotype originated in a human donor with aplastic anemia. Material: sorted CD4+, CD8+, or CD8+CD57+ T cells (not recorded which) from PBMCs. The chain combines TRBV7-9 with TRBJ2-1; D call uncertain. The CDR3 DNA reads TGTGCCAGCAGCTTAGAGAGGAGCTATGGGCCCATCTTC. It yields the protein CASSLERSYGPIF.